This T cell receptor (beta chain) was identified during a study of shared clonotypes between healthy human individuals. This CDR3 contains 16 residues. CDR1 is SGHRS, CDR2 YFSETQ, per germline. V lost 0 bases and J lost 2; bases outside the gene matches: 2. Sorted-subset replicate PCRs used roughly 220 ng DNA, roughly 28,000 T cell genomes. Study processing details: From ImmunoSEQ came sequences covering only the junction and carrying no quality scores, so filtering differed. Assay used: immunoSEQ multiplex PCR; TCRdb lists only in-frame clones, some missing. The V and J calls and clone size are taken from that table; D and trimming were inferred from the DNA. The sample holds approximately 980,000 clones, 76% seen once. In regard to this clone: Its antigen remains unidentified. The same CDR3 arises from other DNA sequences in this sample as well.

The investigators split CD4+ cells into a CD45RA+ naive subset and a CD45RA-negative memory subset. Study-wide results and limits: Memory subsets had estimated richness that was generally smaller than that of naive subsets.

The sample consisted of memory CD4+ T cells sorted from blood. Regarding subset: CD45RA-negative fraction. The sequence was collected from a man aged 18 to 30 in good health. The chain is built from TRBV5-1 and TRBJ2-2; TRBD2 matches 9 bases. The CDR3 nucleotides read TGCGCCAGCAGCTTGGCCCTAGCGGGAAACACCGGGGAGCTGTTTTTT. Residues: CASSLALAGNTGELFF.